The clone carrying this T cell receptor beta chain was detected ten times or more. Its antigen is as yet unknown. The data stem from a study of CD8 T cells in ankylosing spondylitis. Study outcomes and limitations: Clones tied to disease were said to be significantly enriched in matched ankylosing spondylitis synovial fluid.

Germline CDR1 is DFQATT and CDR2 is SNEGSKA (reference sequence). The CDR3 is 18 amino acids. The ends lost 1 base at V and 2 bases at J; junction bases unmatched: 14. Construction of TCR beta libraries was performed using quantitative 5'-RACE with molecular barcodes. TCRdb itself ran the 5' RACE reads through MiXCR, one entry per CDR3 protein. This table holds under 300,000 distinct CDR3 sequences, around 10% found once. This receptor was taken from a male donor with ankylosing spondylitis or in good health (not recorded which). The chain employs TRBV20-1 and TRBJ2-7; 10 bases are a match to TRBD2. Sequenced: blood, either unsorted or a sorted T cell fraction (not recorded which). CDR3 loop: CSARGPLSGLAITYEQYF. The CDR3 DNA sequence: TGCAGTGCTAGAGGTCCCCTCTCGGGACTAGCGATTACCTACGAGCAGTACTTC.